This TCR beta chain was profiled in a study of T cells expressing NK-cell markers (TCRdb year 2020). Background for the entire study: TCR beta-chain repertoires were profiled in sorted CD3+CD56+NKG2C+, CD3+CD56+NKG2C- and CD3+CD56-NKG2C+ T-cell subsets from roughly eight donors. Among the eight sequenced donors, seven were HCMV-seropositive and one was HCMV-seronegative. Illumina HiSeq 2000/2500, MiSeq or NextSeq was used to sequence libraries as 2 x 150 bp reads. The eight sequenced donors were randomly selected healthy volunteers, three men and five women.

Study-wide conclusions, independent of this receptor: It remained unclear whether the expanded NKG2C-expressing T cell clones were specific for HCMV antigens. Those dominant clonotypes were again the most abundant among CD3+CD56-NKG2C+ cells in a few donors, at roughly 25-60.1%. For roughly 6 donors, the dominant CD3+CD56+NKG2C+ clonotypes were among the top 10 CD8+ clonotypes and accounted for roughly 1.0-8% of CD8+ T cells.

The sequencing machine was an Illumina HiSeq 2000. TCR beta cDNA libraries were prepared using 5'RACE template switching, which introduced a universal primer site and unique molecular identifiers. Priming for cDNA synthesis came from the TCR beta constant segment, and two successive PCR amplification steps followed. As for the authors' bioinformatics: Reads were demultiplexed and grouped by UMI with MIGEC, and clonotypes were assembled and quantified with MiTCR. To exclude erroneous sequences, only TCR cDNA sequences supported by at least two reads were retained. The tcR package was used for downstream repertoire analysis, and clonotypes were matched across fractions by CDR3 nucleotide sequence plus V segment. VDJmatch was used to annotate antigen specificity against VDJdb, with one amino acid substitution in CDR3 permitted. The reads went through TCRdb reprocessing, and each CDR3 protein sequence gets one entry with no DNA. The V and J calls and clone size are TCRdb's, not the authors'. The table kept for this sample lists about 450,000 distinct CDR3 sequences. The top ten clones comprise approximately 6.8% of the sample.

The germline V gene sets CDR1 to MNHEY and CDR2 to SVGEGT. The CDR3 holds 15 amino acids from the cysteine to the phenylalanine. Only the protein is on record. Concerning this clonotype: Its antigen remains unidentified.

HCMV serostatus was determined by detecting HCMV-specific IgG in serum with a commercial ELISA kit. Peripheral blood mononuclear cells were isolated from blood by Ficoll density gradient centrifugation. Sequences were obtained from blood T cells: a sorted CD56 or NKG2C T cell subset, CD4+ or CD8+ T cells, or bulk PBMC T cells (not recorded which). The rearranged chain carries TRBV6-2 or TRBV6-3 and TRBJ2-7. The TCR sequence derives from a woman aged 18 to 75 in good health. The CDR3 sequence is CASSYSKAASYEQYF.